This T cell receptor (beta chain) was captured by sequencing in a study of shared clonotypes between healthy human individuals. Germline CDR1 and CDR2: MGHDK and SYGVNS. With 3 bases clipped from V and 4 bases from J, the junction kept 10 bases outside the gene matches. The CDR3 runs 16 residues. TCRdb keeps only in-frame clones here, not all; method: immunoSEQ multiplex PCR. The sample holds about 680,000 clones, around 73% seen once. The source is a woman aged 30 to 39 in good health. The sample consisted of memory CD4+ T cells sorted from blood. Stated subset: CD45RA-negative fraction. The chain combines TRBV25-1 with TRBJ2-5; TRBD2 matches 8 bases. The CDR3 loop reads CASSDPGLVGGETQYF. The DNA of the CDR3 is TGTGCCAGCAGTGACCCGGGACTAGTCGGAGGAGAGACCCAGTACTTC.